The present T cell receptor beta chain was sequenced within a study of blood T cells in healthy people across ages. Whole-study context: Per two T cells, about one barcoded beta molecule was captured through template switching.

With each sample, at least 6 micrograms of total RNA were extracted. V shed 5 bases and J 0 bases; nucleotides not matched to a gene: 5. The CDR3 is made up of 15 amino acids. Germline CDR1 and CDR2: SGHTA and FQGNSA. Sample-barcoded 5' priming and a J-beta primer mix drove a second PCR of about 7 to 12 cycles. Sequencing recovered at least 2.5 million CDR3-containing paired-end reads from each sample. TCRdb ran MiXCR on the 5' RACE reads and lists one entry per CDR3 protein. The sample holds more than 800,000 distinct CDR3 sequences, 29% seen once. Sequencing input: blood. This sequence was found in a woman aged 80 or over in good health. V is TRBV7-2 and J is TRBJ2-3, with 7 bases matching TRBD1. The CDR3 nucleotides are TGTGCCAGCAGCCCCCAGGGGGTTAGCACAGATACGCAGTATTTT. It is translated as CASSPQGVSTDTQYF. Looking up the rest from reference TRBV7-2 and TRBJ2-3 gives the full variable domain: GAGVSQSPSNKVTEKGKDVELRCDPISGHTALYWYRQSLGQGLEFLIYFQGNSAPDKSGLPSDRFSAERTGGSVSTLTIQRTQQEDSAVYLCASSPQGVSTDTQYFGPGTRLTVL.